Included here is one T cell receptor (beta chain) sequence, with context. This clonotype showed up many times. Its binding antigen is unknown. Per-nucleotide qualities are absent, and no much larger clonotype sits a single base away. The TCR beta CDR3 regions were amplified from RNA transcripts. A first-round RT-PCR of the TCR CDR3 used the HTBI primer set with the Qiagen OneStep RT-PCR kit. A second multiplex PCR round built the libraries, followed by size selection and purification. Sequencing of the libraries was done on an Illumina HiSeq2000 using paired-end 100 bp reads. The published analysis was carried out like this. SOAPnuke was used to process the raw data, removing reads that contained adapters or uncalled bases, had a mean Phred below 15, or lacked an exact match to the constant primer or identifier. COPE v1.2.5 was used to merge high-quality paired reads, and clonotypes were defined as unique nucleotide sequences. MiTCR v1.1 was used to align clonotypes to the IMGT TRBV, TRBD and TRBJ reference segments. The analysis included only V-J combinations with a frequency above 0.0001, which together covered over 98% of the repertoires. The TCS score was defined as the ratio of F50 (clonal expansion) to E x V (chaos), calculated using BLOSUM62-based TCRdist between CDR3 peptides within each V-J. Welch's t-statistics and random forest reduced 500 to 650 V-J features to about 12, which were used in a naive Bayes classifier (R e1071). TCRdb handled the public reads itself, with Q25 trimming in fastp and clone calling in MiXCR, and kept productive beta chains. Rows are combined by CDR3 protein, so each entry shows the most common genes and DNA. In this record, the V and J calls reflect TCRdb's handling and not the investigators' own analysis. The sample includes approximately 400,000 distinct CDR3 sequences, with about 14% observed a single time. The top ten clones comprise 15% to 20% of the sample.

Moderately to severely active disease, a Clinical Activity Score of at least 3, a NOSPECS grade of at least 4, and a duration under 3 months were present in ophthalmopathy patients. Exclusion was applied to patients with uncontrolled infections, other autoimmune diseases, pregnancy or lactation. Diagnoses were based on clinical symptoms, serum thyroxine and TRAb, thyroid ultrasound and orbital computed tomography. PBMCs were isolated from more than 8 ml of fresh peripheral blood by Ficoll-Paque density gradient centrifugation. Total RNA was extracted using Trizol reagent, and RNA quality was assessed on an Agilent 2100 Bioanalyzer. This sample is part of a study of T cells in Graves' hyperthyroidism and ophthalmopathy (dated 2019 in TCRdb). Some background on the complete study: Peripheral blood samples were taken at the time of initial diagnosis, prior to any treatment. To identify distinguishing TCR V-J signatures, a discovery cohort of roughly 100 patients was used, comprising 40 to 45 with Graves' ophthalmopathy and some 60 with stable Graves' hyperthyroidism. Prospective prediction of ophthalmopathy was tested in an independent validation cohort of under 20 hyperthyroidism patients and 15 to 17 patients who later progressed to ophthalmopathy. For training and testing, the 100 or so patients in the discovery cohort were randomly divided in a 7:3 ratio. Thyroid tissue and blood T-cell repertoires from six Graves' hyperthyroidism patients were also compared in the study. After blood sampling, hyperthyroidism patients were treated with methimazole at a starting dose of 30 mg daily, and ophthalmopathy patients were treated with high-dose intravenous methylprednisolone. TCR Vbeta CDR3 sequencing of 130 to 150 peripheral blood samples (approximately 44 ophthalmopathy, about 80 hyperthyroidism and some 17 progressor patients) is reported in the paper.

After removal of 6 bases from V and 3 bases from J, the junction retains 16 bases not matched to a gene. CDR1 DFQATT and CDR2 SNEGSKA are derived from the germline V gene (reference sequence). The cysteine opens and the phenylalanine closes a CDR3 of 16 amino acids. The kept DNA is CDR3 alone, 48 bases in frame from the first base. Study-level results and caveats: In cross-validation, a model built on a 13 V-J signature told ophthalmopathy apart from stable hyperthyroidism with just under 90% sensitivity and roughly 81% specificity, and in testing the same model reached 80%/75%. No statistical method was used to fix the sample size in advance, and group allocation was not hidden from the investigators. Blood samples also contained most of the expanded thyroid clonotypes (frequency above 0.001), which suggests that blood repertoires may reflect thyroid immune responses. In validation, progression to ophthalmopathy was predicted by the model with almost 71% sensitivity and about 72% specificity, a median of roughly 6.4 months before onset.

Material: blood. Recombination connected TRBV20-1 to TRBJ2-7; the central 8 bases match TRBD1. The clonotype comes from a woman aged 25 to 39 with Graves' ophthalmopathy. The CDR3: CSASPRGGTGSYEQYF. The bases are TGCAGTGCCTCTCCTCGCGGCGGGACAGGAAGCTACGAGCAGTACTTC.